The clone carrying this T cell receptor (beta chain) was detected many times. Its matching antigen is unknown. Germline lookup yields CDR1 SGHRS and CDR2 YFSETQ. The CDR3 sequence is 17 residues long. Trimming removed 0 bases at V and 0 bases at J, with 14 bases between. These data belong to a study of post-analysis software for immune sequencing data. At the level of the study: Patients had relapsing-remitting, secondary progressive or progressive-relapsing multiple sclerosis; some lacked subtype. Study results and caveats: Among multiple sclerosis patients, normalized Chao1 diversity was significantly below that of controls. Five TRBV segments, including TRBV5-6, TRBV5-1 and TRBV20-1, were more frequent in patients than controls. Same-batch samples co-clustered strongly by F measure.

The authors incorporated unique molecular identifiers into the TCR beta cDNA libraries. Researchers reported some 500,000 cDNA molecules coming from 1 to 10 million T cells. TCRdb analysed the PCR reads with MiXCR anew, one entry per CDR3 protein. The data hold 250,000 to 300,000 distinct CDR3 sequences, with 35% to 45% observed a single time. The chain combines TRBV5-1 with TRBJ2-3; D is ambiguous. This TCR came from a girl between 5 and 17 years old with multiple sclerosis. The sequencing sample was made of blood. CDR3 in DNA: TGCGCCAGCAGCTTGGCCGAGGCTTACTCTAGCACAGATACGCAGTATTTT. Encoded protein: CASSLAEAYSSTDTQYF. Based on the CDR3 plus reference TRBV5-1 and TRBJ2-3, the full variable domain is KAGVTQTPRYLIKTRGQQVTLSCSPISGHRSVSWYQQTPGQGLQFLFEYFSETQRNKGNFPGRFSGRQFSNSRSEMNVSTLELGDSALYLCASSLAEAYSSTDTQYFGPGTRLTVL.